Shown below are 15 T cell receptor beta chains from a single sample sequenced in a study of shared clonotypes between healthy human individuals. Sequenced by immunoSEQ multiplex PCR; TCRdb stores in-frame clones only, minus some. The repertoire includes millions of clones, 85% to 95% of them detected once, and around 1.1% sits in the top ten. Terminally differentiated effector memory CD45RA+ cells were excluded by CCR7 positive selection of CD45RO-negative cells. Sequenced input: naive CD8+ T cells sorted from blood. These receptors were taken from a man between 18 and 35 years old in good health.

V gene TRBV7-2 combines with J gene TRBJ1-6, with D perhaps TRBD1 (6 bases). The CDR3 is 16 residues long. Germline-derived CDR1 and CDR2 are SGHTA and FQGNSA. V shed 0 bases and J shed 9 bases, with 15 bases lying between them. CDR3: CASSLAGDTWGSPLHF. The CDR3 bases are TGTGCCAGCAGCTTAGCAGGGGACACCTGGGGTTCACCCCTCCACTTT. The whole variable domain, remainder taken from reference TRBV7-2 and TRBJ1-6, is GAGVSQSPSNKVTEKGKDVELRCDPISGHTALYWYRQSLGQGLEFLIYFQGNSAPDKSGLPSDRFSAERTGGSVSTLTIQRTQQEDSAVYLCASSLAGDTWGSPLHFGNGTRLTVT.

This clone was detected only a few times. This chain connects TRBV10-2 to TRBJ1-1, with D perhaps matching TRBD1 (5 bases). With 3 bases removed from V and 11 bases from J, the gap between germline ends came to 10 bases. Germline lookup yields CDR1 WSHSY and CDR2 SAAADI. The length of the CDR3 is 11 residues. The chain's CDR3 is CASSDLGAAFF. The CDR3 coding sequence is TGCGCCAGCAGTGATTTAGGGGCCGCTTTCTTT.

V usage is TRBV7-2 and J usage is TRBJ1-1; unclear D gene. CDR3 size: 13 residues. In germline, CDR1 is SGHTA, CDR2 FQGNSA. Trimming pared 3 bases from V and 11 bases from J, leaving 16 bases between. This chain's CDR3 is CASSFQKFPEAFF. The CDR3 bases are TGTGCCAGCAGCTTCCAGAAATTCCCGGAGGCTTTCTTT.

The chain combines TRBV5-1 with TRBJ1-5; D call uncertain. In germline, CDR1 is SGHRS, CDR2 YFSETQ. The CDR3 consists of 18 residues. V was trimmed by 0 bases and J by 0 bases, leaving 16 bases between them. This CDR3 reads CASSLAGVPINSNQPQHF. CDR3 DNA: TGCGCCAGCAGCTTGGCGGGCGTTCCGATTAATAGCAATCAGCCCCAGCATTTT.

The chain joins TRBV4-1 to TRBJ2-7; perhaps TRBD2 as D (6 bases). Per the germline V gene, CDR1 is MGHRA and CDR2 is YSYEKL. Trimming took 3 bases from V and 1 from J, leaving 22 bases between them. The CDR3 totals 18 residues. In DNA, the CDR3 is TGCGCCAGCAGCCATTCTCTGGCTAGCGATCTCTTTTCCTACGAGCAGTACTTC. It encodes CASSHSLASDLFSYEQYF.

The rearrangement joins TRBV28 to TRBJ2-5, with TRBD1 identical over 7 bases. In germline, CDR1 is MDHEN, CDR2 SYDVKM. The CDR3 is made up of 16 amino acids. V lost 2 bases, J lost 0 bases, and 6 bases stayed unmatched. CDR3: CASSLPTGPNQETQYF. Written as DNA, the CDR3 is TGTGCCAGCAGTTTACCGACAGGGCCTAACCAAGAGACCCAGTACTTC.

The rearrangement joins TRBV4-3 to TRBJ2-1; TRBD1 or TRBD2 may be the D gene (6 bases each). Germline-derived CDR1 and CDR2 are LGHNA and YSLEER. Between the trimmed V and J ends, which lost 0 bases and 0 bases, there was a span of 12 bases. CDR3 length equals 17 residues. CDR3 DNA sequence: TGCGCCAGCAGCCAAGATCTAAGGGGGGTCTCCTACAATGAGCAGTTCTTC. This encodes CASSQDLRGVSYNEQFF.

The CDR3 reads CASSPRQSTDTQYF. The CDR3 nucleotides read TGTGCCAGCAGTCCCCGACAGAGCACAGATACGCAGTATTTT. The chain uses TRBV27 and TRBJ2-3; TRBD1 is a possible D gene (5 bases). The CDR3 extends over 14 amino acids. Germline loops: CDR1 MNHEY, CDR2 SMNVEV (reference sequence). The ends were cut back, 5 bases at V and 0 bases at J, with 9 bases in the middle.

The chain combines TRBV9 with TRBJ1-1; TRBD1 might be the D (6 bases). Germline V gene sequence: CDR1 SGDLS, CDR2 YYNGEE. Deletions cut 4 bases from V and 5 bases from J, with 21 bases between. This CDR3 is built from 16 residues. The CDR3 protein is CASSPSSGGLGTEAFF. CDR3 in DNA: TGTGCCAGCAGCCCCAGCAGCGGGGGCCTGGGGACTGAAGCTTTCTTT.

V gene TRBV11-2 combines with J gene TRBJ2-1; D tentatively reads TRBD1 or TRBD2 (5 bases each). V gave up 2 bases and J gave up 6 bases, with 20 bases separating them. The CDR3 covers 17 residues. CDR1 SGHAT and CDR2 FQNNGV come from the germline V gene. DNA of the CDR3: TGTGCCAGCAGCTTACTCCCAGGGACCGGGGTATTCAATGAGCAGTTCTTC. It codes for CASSLLPGTGVFNEQFF.

CDR3 in DNA: TGTGCCAGCAGCGTAGGAGCTAGCGGGGGGGCCCCTGAGCAGTTCTTC. As protein: CASSVGASGGAPEQFF. This sequence joins TRBV9 and TRBJ2-1, with 12 bases identical to TRBD2. The CDR3 loop spans 16 amino acids. CDR1 and CDR2 from the germline V gene are SGDLS and YYNGEE. Trimming at V came to 0 bases and at J to 9 bases, leaving 7 bases not matched to a gene.

This clone came up a few times. The chain links TRBV27 to TRBJ1-5; D gene ambiguous. This CDR3 is built from 14 residues. Germline lookup yields CDR1 MNHEY and CDR2 SMNVEV (reference sequence). With 2 bases removed from V and 5 bases from J, the gap between germline ends came to 10 bases. The CDR3 loop reads CASSLRSGHQPQHF. DNA of the CDR3: TGTGCCAGCAGTTTAAGGTCAGGCCATCAGCCCCAGCATTTT.

The chain links TRBV27 to TRBJ2-7, with a possible D match to TRBD1 (6 bases). Germline V gives CDR1 MNHEY, CDR2 SMNVEV (reference sequence). This CDR3 region has 18 residues. The ends were cut back, 2 bases at V and 4 bases at J, with 24 bases in the middle. The CDR3 DNA reads TGTGCCAGCAGTTTAGGGGGCCCGGCGGAGTTACTACAATACGAGCAGTACTTC. It codes for CASSLGGPAELLQYEQYF.

J is TRBJ2-1 and V is TRBV28; D is possibly TRBD1 or TRBD2 (6 bases each). This CDR3 is 13 amino acids long. Germline V lookup: CDR1 MDHEN, CDR2 SYDVKM. V gave up 0 bases and J gave up 10 bases, with 10 bases separating them. CDR3 loop: CASSLWGGKEQFF. The CDR3 nucleotides read TGTGCCAGCAGTTTATGGGGGGGCAAAGAGCAGTTCTTC.

The CDR3 nucleotides read TGTGCCAGCAGTCAAACTAGCGGGGCCTACGAGCAGTACTTC. This translates into CASSQTSGAYEQYF. The chain combines TRBV6-5 with TRBJ2-7; TRBD2 aligns across 10 bases. From germline, CDR1 is MNHEY and CDR2 SVGAGI. The CDR3 covers 14 residues. With V trimmed by 5 bases and J by 2 bases, 3 bases remained unmatched.